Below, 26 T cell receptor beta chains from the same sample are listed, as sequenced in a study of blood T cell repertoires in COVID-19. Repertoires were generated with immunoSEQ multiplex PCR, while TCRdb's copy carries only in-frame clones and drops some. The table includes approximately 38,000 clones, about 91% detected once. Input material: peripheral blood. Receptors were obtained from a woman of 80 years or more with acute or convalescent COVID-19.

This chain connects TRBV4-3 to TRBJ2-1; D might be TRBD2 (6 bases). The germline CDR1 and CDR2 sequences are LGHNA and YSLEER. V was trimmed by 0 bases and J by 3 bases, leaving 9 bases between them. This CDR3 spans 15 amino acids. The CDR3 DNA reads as TGCGCCAGCAGCCAAGATGTCGGGGGCTACAATGAGCAGTTCTTC. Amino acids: CASSQDVGGYNEQFF.

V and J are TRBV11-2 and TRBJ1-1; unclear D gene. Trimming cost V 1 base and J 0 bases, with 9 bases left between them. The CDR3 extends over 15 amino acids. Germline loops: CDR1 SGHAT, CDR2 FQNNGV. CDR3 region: CASSLVVGMNTEAFF. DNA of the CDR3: TGTGCCAGCAGCTTAGTGGTGGGCATGAACACTGAAGCTTTCTTT.

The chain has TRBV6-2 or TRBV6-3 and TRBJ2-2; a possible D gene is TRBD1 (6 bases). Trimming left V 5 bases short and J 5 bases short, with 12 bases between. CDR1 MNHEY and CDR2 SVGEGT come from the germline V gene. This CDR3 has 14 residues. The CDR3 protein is CASSDQQGTGELFF. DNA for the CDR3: TGTGCCAGCAGTGACCAACAGGGAACCGGGGAGCTGTTTTTT.

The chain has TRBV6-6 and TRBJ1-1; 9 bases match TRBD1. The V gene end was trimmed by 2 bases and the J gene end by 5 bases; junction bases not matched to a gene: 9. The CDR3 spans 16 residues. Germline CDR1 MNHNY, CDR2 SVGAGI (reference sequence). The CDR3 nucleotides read TGTGCCAGCAGTTACCGGGCCACAGGGGGCGAGACTGAAGCTTTCTTT. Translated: CASSYRATGGETEAFF.

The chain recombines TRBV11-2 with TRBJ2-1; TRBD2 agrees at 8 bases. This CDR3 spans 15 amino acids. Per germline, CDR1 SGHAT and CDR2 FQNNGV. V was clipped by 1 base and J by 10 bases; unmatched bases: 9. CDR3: CASSLVSGGYPEQFF. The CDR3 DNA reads TGTGCCAGCAGCTTAGTCAGCGGGGGATACCCCGAGCAGTTCTTC.

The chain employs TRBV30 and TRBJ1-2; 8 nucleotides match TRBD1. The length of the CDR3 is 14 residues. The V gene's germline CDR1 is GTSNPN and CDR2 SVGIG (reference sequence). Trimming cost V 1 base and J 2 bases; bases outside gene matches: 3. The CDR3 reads CAWSGTGQNYGYTF. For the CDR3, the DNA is TGTGCCTGGAGTGGGACAGGGCAAAACTATGGCTACACCTTC.

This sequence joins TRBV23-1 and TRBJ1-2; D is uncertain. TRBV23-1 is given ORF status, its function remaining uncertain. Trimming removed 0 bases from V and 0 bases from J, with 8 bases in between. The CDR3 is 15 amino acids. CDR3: CASSQSIDSNYGYTF. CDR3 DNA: TGCGCCAGCAGTCAATCCATAGATTCTAACTATGGCTACACCTTC.

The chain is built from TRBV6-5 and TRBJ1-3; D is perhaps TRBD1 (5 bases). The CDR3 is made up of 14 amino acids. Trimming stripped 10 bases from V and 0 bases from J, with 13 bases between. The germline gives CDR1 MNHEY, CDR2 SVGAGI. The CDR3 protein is CATMRGRSGNTIYF. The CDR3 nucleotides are TGTGCCACCATGCGGGGACGCTCTGGAAACACCATATATTTT.

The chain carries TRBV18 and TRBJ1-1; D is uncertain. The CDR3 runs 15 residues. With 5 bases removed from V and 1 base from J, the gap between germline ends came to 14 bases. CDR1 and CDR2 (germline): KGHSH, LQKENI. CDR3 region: CASSALQTENTEAFF. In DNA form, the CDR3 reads TGTGCCAGCTCAGCCCTACAGACGGAGAACACTGAAGCTTTCTTT.

The CDR3 sequence: CASSQDSDTYGYTF. For the CDR3, the DNA is TGTGCCAGCAGCCAGGACTCAGATACCTATGGCTACACCTTC. This rearrangement joins TRBV7-9 to TRBJ1-2; D is ambiguous. In germline, CDR1 is SEHNR, CDR2 FQNEAQ (reference sequence). The CDR3 is 14 residues long. Trimming cost V 5 bases and J 4 bases, with 14 bases left between them.

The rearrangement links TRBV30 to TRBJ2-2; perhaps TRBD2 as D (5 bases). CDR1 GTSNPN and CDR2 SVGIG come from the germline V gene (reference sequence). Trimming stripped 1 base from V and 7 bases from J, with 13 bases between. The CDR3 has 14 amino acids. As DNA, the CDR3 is TGTGCCTGGAGTGATTTGAGGGCCGGCGGGGAGCTGTTTTTT. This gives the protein CAWSDLRAGGELFF.

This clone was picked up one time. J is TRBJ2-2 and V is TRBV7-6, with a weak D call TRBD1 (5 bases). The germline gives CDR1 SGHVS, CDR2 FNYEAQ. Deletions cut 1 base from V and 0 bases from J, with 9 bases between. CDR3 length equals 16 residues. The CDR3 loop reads CASSLDGRANTGELFF. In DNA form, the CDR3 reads TGTGCCAGCAGCTTAGACGGCAGGGCGAACACCGGGGAGCTGTTTTTT.

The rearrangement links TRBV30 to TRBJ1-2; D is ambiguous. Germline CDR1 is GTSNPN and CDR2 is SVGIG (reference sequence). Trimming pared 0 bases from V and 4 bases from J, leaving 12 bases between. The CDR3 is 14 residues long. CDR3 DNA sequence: TGTGCCTGGAGTGTACTACCCACCCCCTATGGCTACACCTTC. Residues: CAWSVLPTPYGYTF.

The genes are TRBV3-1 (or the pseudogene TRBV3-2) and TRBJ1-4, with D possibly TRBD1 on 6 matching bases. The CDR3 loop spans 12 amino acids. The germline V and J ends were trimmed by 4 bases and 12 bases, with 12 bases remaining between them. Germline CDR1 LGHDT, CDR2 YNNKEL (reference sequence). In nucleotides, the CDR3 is TGTGCCAGCAGCCCCAACAGGGCGGAACTGTTTTTT. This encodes CASSPNRAELFF.

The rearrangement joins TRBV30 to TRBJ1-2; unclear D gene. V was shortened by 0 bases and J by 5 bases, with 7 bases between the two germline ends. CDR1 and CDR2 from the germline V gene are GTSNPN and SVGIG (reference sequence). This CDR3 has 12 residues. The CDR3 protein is CAWSVQRYGYTF. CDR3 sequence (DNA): TGTGCCTGGAGTGTACAGCGGTATGGCTACACCTTC. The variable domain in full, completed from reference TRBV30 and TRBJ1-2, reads SQTIHQWPATLVQPVGSPLSLECTVEGTSNPNLYWYRQAAGRGLQLLFYSVGIGQISSEVPQNLSASRPQDRQFILSSKKLLLSDSGFYLCAWSVQRYGYTFGSGTRLTVV.

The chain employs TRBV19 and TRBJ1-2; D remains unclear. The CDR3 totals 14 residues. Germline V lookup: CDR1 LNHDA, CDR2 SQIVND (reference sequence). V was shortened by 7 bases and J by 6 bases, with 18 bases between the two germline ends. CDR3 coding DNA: TGTGCCAGTAATCGGCTTGGCGGTATCGATGGCTACACCTTC. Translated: CASNRLGGIDGYTF. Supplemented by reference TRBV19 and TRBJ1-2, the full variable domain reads DGGITQSPKYLFRKEGQNVTLSCEQNLNHDAMYWYRQDPGQGLRLIYYSQIVNDFQKGDIAEGYSVSREKKESFPLTVTSAQKNPTAFYLCASNRLGGIDGYTFGSGTRLTVV.

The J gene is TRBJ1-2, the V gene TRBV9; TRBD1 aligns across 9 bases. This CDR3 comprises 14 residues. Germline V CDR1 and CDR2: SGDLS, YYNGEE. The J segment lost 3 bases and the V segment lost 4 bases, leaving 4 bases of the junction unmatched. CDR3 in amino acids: CASSRDRVHYGYTF. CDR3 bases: TGTGCCAGCAGCCGGGACAGGGTACACTATGGCTACACCTTC.

CDR3 loop: CASSRQGTETQYF. The CDR3, as DNA: TGTGCCAGCAGCCGACAGGGAACAGAGACCCAGTACTTC. This chain links TRBV3-1 (or the pseudogene TRBV3-2) with TRBJ2-5; TRBD1 aligns across 7 bases. This CDR3 is 13 amino acids long. Losses at the gene ends were 4 bases for V and 4 bases for J; bases not matched to a gene: 3. Germline V gene lookup returns CDR1 LGHDT and CDR2 YNNKEL (reference sequence).

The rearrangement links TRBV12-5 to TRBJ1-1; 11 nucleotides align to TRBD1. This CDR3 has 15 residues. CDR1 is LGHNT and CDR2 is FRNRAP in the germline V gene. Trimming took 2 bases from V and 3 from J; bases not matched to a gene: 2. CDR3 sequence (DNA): TGTGCTAGTGGTTTGCCGGGACAGGGGGACACTGAAGCTTTCTTT. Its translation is CASGLPGQGDTEAFF.

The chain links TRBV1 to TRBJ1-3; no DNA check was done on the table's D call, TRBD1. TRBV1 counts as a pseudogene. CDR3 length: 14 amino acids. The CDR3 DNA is TGCACCAGCAGCCTAACAGTGCCTGGAAACACCATATATTTT. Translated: CTSSLTVPGNTIYF.

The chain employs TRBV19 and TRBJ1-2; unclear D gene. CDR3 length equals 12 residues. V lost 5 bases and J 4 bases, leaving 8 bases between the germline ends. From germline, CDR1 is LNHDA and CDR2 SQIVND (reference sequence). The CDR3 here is CASSADTYGYTF. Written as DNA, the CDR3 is TGTGCCAGTAGTGCTGACACCTATGGCTACACCTTC.

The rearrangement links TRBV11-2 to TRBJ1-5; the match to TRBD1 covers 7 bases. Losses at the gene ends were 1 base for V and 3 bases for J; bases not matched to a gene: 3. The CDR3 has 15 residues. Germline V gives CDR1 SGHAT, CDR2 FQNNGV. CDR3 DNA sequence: TGTGCCAGCAGCTTAGGGACAGGTTTCAATCAGCCCCAGCATTTT. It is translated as CASSLGTGFNQPQHF.

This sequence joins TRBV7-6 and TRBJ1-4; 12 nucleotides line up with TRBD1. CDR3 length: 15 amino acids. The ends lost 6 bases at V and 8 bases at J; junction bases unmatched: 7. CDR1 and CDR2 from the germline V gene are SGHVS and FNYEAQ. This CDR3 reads CASSYTGQGAEKLFF. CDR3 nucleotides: TGTGCCAGCAGTTACACGGGACAGGGGGCAGAAAAACTGTTTTTT.

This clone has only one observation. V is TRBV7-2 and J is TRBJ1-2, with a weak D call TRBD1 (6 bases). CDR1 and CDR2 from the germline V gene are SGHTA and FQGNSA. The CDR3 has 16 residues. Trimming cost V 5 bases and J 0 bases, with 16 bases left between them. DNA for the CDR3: TGTGCCAGCAGCCCCGACAGGATCATTACTAACTATGGCTACACCTTC. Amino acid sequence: CASSPDRIITNYGYTF.

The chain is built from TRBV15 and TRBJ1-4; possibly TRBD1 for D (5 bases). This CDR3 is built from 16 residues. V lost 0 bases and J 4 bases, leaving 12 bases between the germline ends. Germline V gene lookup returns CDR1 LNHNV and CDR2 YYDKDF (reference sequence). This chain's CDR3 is CATSRDSGDFNEKLFF. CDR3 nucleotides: TGTGCCACCAGCAGAGATTCCGGGGACTTTAATGAAAAACTGTTTTTT. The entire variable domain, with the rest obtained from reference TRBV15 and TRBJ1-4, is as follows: DAMVIQNPRYQVTQFGKPVTLSCSQTLNHNVMYWYQQKSSQAPKLLFHYYDKDFNNEADTPDNFQSRRPNTSFCFLDIRSPGLGDTAMYLCATSRDSGDFNEKLFFGSGTQLSVL.

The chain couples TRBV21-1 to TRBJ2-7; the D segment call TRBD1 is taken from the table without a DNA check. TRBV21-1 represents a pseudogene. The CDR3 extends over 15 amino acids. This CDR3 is CATPPGTGVLYEQYF. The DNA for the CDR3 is TGTGCCACCCCGCCGGGGACAGGAGTCTTGTACGAGCAGTACTTC.